The entry below gives a single T cell receptor (beta chain) sequence along with its context. The sample comes from a study of blood T cell repertoires in COVID-19. The junction had 20 bases not matched to a gene; V was cut back by 3 bases and J by 7 bases. The CDR3 spans 19 residues. From germline, CDR1 is LNHDA and CDR2 SQIVND (reference sequence). In the authors' workflow: Scientists estimated how many nucleated cells there were by amplifying reference gene primers. Only in-frame clones appear in the TCRdb table, and some are missing; sequencing was by immunoSEQ multiplex PCR. That table supplies the V and J calls and clone size; D and trimming were determined from the DNA. The sample yields 250,000 to 300,000 clones, about nine tenths seen once.

This rearrangement joins TRBV19 to TRBJ2-1; 8 bases agree with TRBD2. The sample comprised peripheral blood. This TCR derives from a woman aged 25 to 39 with COVID-19, enrolled during active disease. As DNA, the CDR3 is TGTGCCAGTAGTATGGGTCCCAGCGGGAGTAAACCCCTTGGGAATGAGCAGTTCTTC. It is translated as CASSMGPSGSKPLGNEQFF.